The next 9 T cell receptor beta chains were all read from a single sample in a study of blood T cell repertoires in COVID-19. Profiled with immunoSEQ multiplex PCR; TCRdb holds only in-frame clones, not every one. Of about 200,000 clones in the sample, just over 85% were seen once. Material: peripheral blood. All receptors come from a man older than 75 with acute or convalescent COVID-19.

This chain joins TRBV10-3 and TRBJ2-7, with D maybe TRBD2 (6 bases). The ends were cut back, 6 bases at V and 3 bases at J, with 9 bases in the middle. The germline V gene encodes CDR1 ENHRY and CDR2 SYGVKD. This CDR3 region has 12 residues. CDR3 in amino acids: CAISGRGYEQYF. CDR3 nucleotides: TGTGCCATCAGCGGGAGAGGCTACGAGCAGTACTTC.

The chain is built from TRBV27 and TRBJ2-3; D call uncertain. V was shortened by 3 bases and J by 14 bases, with 15 bases between the two germline ends. This CDR3 region has 12 residues. Germline loops: CDR1 MNHEY, CDR2 SMNVEV (reference sequence). The DNA of the CDR3 is TGTGCCAGCAGTTTCAGCCCTAGGCCTTTGTATTTT. Translated: CASSFSPRPLYF.

The chain uses TRBV9 and TRBJ1-5; no clear D gene. V lost 4 bases, J lost 1 base, and 3 bases lay in between. Germline CDR1 SGDLS, CDR2 YYNGEE. This CDR3 has 12 amino acids. In DNA, the CDR3 is TGTGCCAGCAGCCGGAGCAATCAGCCCCAGCATTTT. The encoded protein is CASSRSNQPQHF.

This chain uses TRBV19 with TRBJ2-6, with 13 bases identical to TRBD2. V dropped 6 bases and J dropped 4; count of bases not matched to a gene: 6. The CDR3 sequence is 17 residues long. The V gene's germline CDR1 is LNHDA and CDR2 SQIVND (reference sequence). The CDR3 protein is CASRGLAGVSGANVLTF. CDR3 DNA sequence: TGTGCCAGTAGAGGACTAGCGGGAGTTTCCGGGGCCAACGTCCTGACTTTC.

The J gene is TRBJ2-5, the V gene TRBV4-3; the D is unclear. This CDR3 contains 15 residues. Between the trimmed V and J ends, which lost 4 bases and 2 bases, there was a span of 14 bases. Germline loops: CDR1 LGHNA, CDR2 YSLEER. CDR3 in amino acids: CASSLYDTPQETQYF. As DNA, the CDR3 is TGCGCCAGCAGCCTATACGACACACCACAAGAGACCCAGTACTTC.

The chain has TRBV7-9 and TRBJ2-5; a weak D match, TRBD1 (5 bases). The V gene's germline CDR1 is SEHNR and CDR2 FQNEAQ (reference sequence). There are 16 residues in the CDR3. Trimming took off 7 bases at V and 3 bases at J, with 21 bases between the two ends. Here the CDR3 reads CASTLLIGVQKETQYF. The CDR3 DNA reads as TGTGCCAGCACCTTGCTGATAGGGGTTCAAAAAGAGACCCAGTACTTC.

The chain couples TRBV7-9 to TRBJ2-1; 13 bases match TRBD2. Looked up from germline, CDR1 is SEHNR and CDR2 is FQNEAQ (reference sequence). The CDR3 consists of 18 residues. Losses at the gene ends were 5 bases for V and 0 bases for J; bases not matched to a gene: 7. CDR3 DNA: TGTGCCAGCAGCGGCAGGACTAGCGGGGGAAGCTCCTACAATGAGCAGTTCTTC. This codes for CASSGRTSGGSSYNEQFF.

The chain links TRBV11-3 to TRBJ1-2; 7 bases map to TRBD1. The CDR3 extends over 16 amino acids. Germline V lookup: CDR1 SGHNT, CDR2 YENEEA. Trimming took 4 bases from V and 0 from J; bases not matched to a gene: 8. The CDR3 reads CASSSRGDRANYGYTF. In nucleotides, the CDR3 is TGTGCCAGCAGCTCCAGGGGGGACAGAGCTAACTATGGCTACACCTTC. The complete variable domain, with remaining parts taken from reference TRBV11-3 and TRBJ1-2, reads EAGVVQSPRYKIIEKKQPVAFWCNPISGHNTLYWYLQNLGQGPELLIRYENEEAVDDSQLPKDRFSAERLKGVDSTLKIQPAELGDSAVYLCASSSRGDRANYGYTFGSGTRLTVV.

The chain combines TRBV11-3 with TRBJ2-1; TRBD2 might be the D (7 bases). Germline V gene data show CDR1 as SGHNT and CDR2 as YENEEA. There are 17 residues in the CDR3. Trimming took 3 bases from V and 7 from J, leaving 22 bases between them. The CDR3 coding sequence is TGTGCCAGCAGCTTCGGGGGGCTAGTAGCGGGTTGGAATGAGCAGTTCTTC. Its protein is CASSFGGLVAGWNEQFF. Supplemented by reference TRBV11-3 and TRBJ2-1, the full variable domain reads EAGVVQSPRYKIIEKKQPVAFWCNPISGHNTLYWYLQNLGQGPELLIRYENEEAVDDSQLPKDRFSAERLKGVDSTLKIQPAELGDSAVYLCASSFGGLVAGWNEQFFGPGTRLTVL.